This T cell receptor (beta chain) originates from a study of T cells in Graves' hyperthyroidism and ophthalmopathy. The diagnoses drew upon clinical symptoms, serum thyroxine and TRAb, thyroid ultrasound and orbital computed tomography. CDR3 length equals 14 residues. Germline V CDR1 and CDR2: GTSNPN, SVGIG (reference sequence). The V segment lost 4 bases and the J segment 2 bases; nucleotides outside the gene matches: 6. RNA transcripts yielded amplified TCR beta CDR3 regions. The study used the HTBI primer set for a first-round RT-PCR of the TCR CDR3. Each CDR3 protein is one row after TCRdb ran MiXCR on the multiplex PCR reads. The sample carries around 500,000 distinct CDR3 sequences, around 15% recorded once.

The sequence came from a woman between 35 and 50 years old with Graves' hyperthyroidism. Sequenced: blood. V gene TRBV30 combines with J gene TRBJ2-3, with TRBD1 identical over 7 bases. The CDR3 spells CAWIRGMVTDTQYF. The CDR3 DNA is TGTGCCTGGATCAGGGGGATGGTCACAGATACGCAGTATTTT.